In its sample, the clone carrying this T cell receptor (beta chain) was seen many times. CDR1 is SNHLY and CDR2 is FYNNEI in the germline V gene. Trimming took off 3 bases at V and 3 bases at J, with 8 bases between the two ends. The CDR3 runs to 13 residues. The source of the sample is a study of regulatory T cells in long-lasting Graves disease. Construction of TCR beta libraries relied on iRepertoire HTBI primers and on Arm-PCR targeting CDR3 regions. TCRdb reprocessed the multiplex PCR reads with MiXCR, giving one entry per CDR3 protein. The sample lists 350,000 to 550,000 distinct CDR3 sequences; approximately 15% were seen once. Sample time point: newly diagnosed GD, antithyroid drugs for less than 3 months. There was RNA extracted from PBMCs, and the TCR library was made from it. The sample was also reused in another study, on T cells in Graves' hyperthyroidism and ophthalmopathy.

The origin of this receptor is a woman aged 25-40 years with Graves disease. The chain uses TRBV2 and TRBJ1-1; D is undetermined. The specimen was peripheral blood mononuclear cells (PBMCs), collected at new diagnosis, from a patient treated with antithyroid drugs. CDR3 residues: CASSDGQDTEAFF. The CDR3 bases are TGTGCCAGCAGTGACGGGCAGGACACTGAAGCTTTCTTT.